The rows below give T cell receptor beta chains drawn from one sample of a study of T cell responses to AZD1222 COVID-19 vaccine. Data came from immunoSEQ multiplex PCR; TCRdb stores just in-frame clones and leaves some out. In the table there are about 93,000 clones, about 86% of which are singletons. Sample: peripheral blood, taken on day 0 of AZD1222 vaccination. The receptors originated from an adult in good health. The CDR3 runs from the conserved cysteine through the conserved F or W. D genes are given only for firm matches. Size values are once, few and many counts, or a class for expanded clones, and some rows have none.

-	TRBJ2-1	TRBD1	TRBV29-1	CSGRQGHEQFF	TGCAGCGGAAGACAGGGCCATGAGCAGTTCTTC
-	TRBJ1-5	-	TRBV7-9	CASSSSREVVPQHF	TGTGCCAGCAGCTCCTCCCGGGAGGTAGTGCCCCAGCATTTT
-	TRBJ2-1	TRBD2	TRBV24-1	CATSPGLAGNEQFF	TGTGCCACCAGCCCGGGACTAGCGGGAAATGAGCAGTTCTTC
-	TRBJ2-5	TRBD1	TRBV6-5	CASSLRQGQETQYF	TGTGCCAGCAGCCTCAGACAGGGGCAAGAGACCCAGTACTTC
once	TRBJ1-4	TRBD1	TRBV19	CASSARTGANEKLFF	TGTGCCAGTAGTGCCCGGACAGGAGCCAATGAAAAACTGTTTTTT
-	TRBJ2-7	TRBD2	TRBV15	CATSRVFSGGEYEQYF	TGTGCCACCAGCAGAGTTTTCAGCGGGGGGGAGTACGAGCAGTACTTC
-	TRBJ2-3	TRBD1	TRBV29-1	CSVGQGTDTQYF	TGCAGCGTCGGACAGGGGACAGATACGCAGTATTTT
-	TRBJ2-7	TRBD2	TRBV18	CASSPLLAGGRKEQYF	TGTGCCAGCTCACCACTCCTAGCGGGAGGGCGGAAGGAGCAGTACTTC
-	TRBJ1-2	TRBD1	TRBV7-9	CASSPPRDRFNYGYTF	TGTGCCAGCAGCCCCCCCCGGGACAGGTTTAACTATGGCTACACCTTC
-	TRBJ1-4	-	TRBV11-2	CASSANEKLFF	TGTGCCAGCAGCGCCAATGAAAAACTGTTTTTT
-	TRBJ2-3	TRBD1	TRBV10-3	CAISESTGGGSDTQYF	TGTGCCATCAGTGAGTCGACAGGGGGAGGTTCAGATACGCAGTATTTT
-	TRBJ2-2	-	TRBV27	CASSAFEGGELFF	TGTGCCAGCAGTGCATTTGAGGGCGGGGAGCTGTTTTTT
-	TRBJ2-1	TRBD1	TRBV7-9	CASRHGTGDSYNEQFF	TGTGCCAGCAGGCACGGAACAGGGGACTCCTACAATGAGCAGTTCTTC
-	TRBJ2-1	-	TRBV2	CASWRGFNEQFF	TGTGCGAGCTGGCGGGGTTTCAATGAGCAGTTCTTC
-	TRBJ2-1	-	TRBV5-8	CASSLVQIYNEQFF	TGTGCCAGCAGCTTAGTACAGATATACAATGAGCAGTTCTTC
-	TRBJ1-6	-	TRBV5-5	CASSLIQTYNSPLHF	TGTGCCAGCAGCTTGATCCAGACCTATAATTCACCCCTCCACTTT
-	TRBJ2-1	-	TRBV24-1	CATSGAGGRDEQFF	TGTGCCACCTCTGGGGCAGGGGGGCGAGATGAGCAGTTCTTC
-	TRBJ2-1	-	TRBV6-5	CASTPGSTYNEQFF	TGTGCCAGCACACCCGGGAGTACCTACAATGAGCAGTTCTTC
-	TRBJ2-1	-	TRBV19	CASSLTAWNSYNEQFF	TGTGCCAGTAGTCTGACCGCCTGGAACTCCTACAATGAGCAGTTCTTC
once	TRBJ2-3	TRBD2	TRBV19	CASSIRPWRGAAGTQYF	TGTGCCAGTAGTATTCGTCCCTGGCGGGGGGCCGCCGGTACGCAGTATTTT
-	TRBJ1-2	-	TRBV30	CAWSVHNYGYTF	TGTGCCTGGAGTGTGCACAACTATGGCTACACCTTC
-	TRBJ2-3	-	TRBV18	CASSPANTDTQYF	TGTGCCAGCTCACCGGCTAACACAGATACGCAGTATTTT
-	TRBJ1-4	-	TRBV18	CASSPIRAVEKLFF	TGTGCCAGCTCACCAATCAGAGCGGTTGAAAAACTGTTTTTT
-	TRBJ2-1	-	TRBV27	CASSWPGQQFF	TGTGCCAGCAGTTGGCCGGGACAGCAGTTCTTC